The 22 T cell receptor beta chains below all came from one sample that was sequenced in a study of cytomegalovirus exposure and HLA in healthy donors. The primer mix had 60 Vbeta and 13 Jbeta primers. TCRdb's copy holds only in-frame clones and misses some; the assay was immunoSEQ multiplex PCR. The sample holds about 180,000 clones, around 85% seen once. The specimen sequenced was PBMCs. The receptors derive from a boy under 10 years old in good health and CMV-seronegative.

The gene calls are TRBV6-1 and TRBJ2-7, with D possibly matching TRBD1 (6 bases). V gave up 2 bases and J gave up 3 bases, with 8 bases separating them. Germline V lookup: CDR1 MNHNS, CDR2 SASEGT. The length of the CDR3 is 13 residues. CDR3 residues: CASSERTDYEQYV. Written as DNA, the CDR3 is TGTGCCAGCAGTGAACGGACAGACTACGAGCAGTACGTC.

This chain links TRBV6-1 with TRBJ2-3; weak D call: TRBD1 (6 bases). Germline assignment: CDR1 MNHNS and CDR2 SASEGT. The germline V and J ends were trimmed by 6 bases and 2 bases, with 12 bases remaining between them. CDR3 length equals 14 residues. The CDR3 region has the DNA TGTGCCAGCAGAAGACAGGCGAACACAGATACGCAGTATTTT. Amino acids: CASRRQANTDTQYF.

This chain links TRBV7-2 with TRBJ1-2; weak D call: TRBD1 (6 bases). V shed 0 bases and J shed 7 bases, with 12 bases lying between them. The CDR3 loop spans 14 amino acids. CDR1 and CDR2 (germline): SGHTA, FQGNSA. The CDR3 nucleotides are TGTGCCAGCAGCTTAGCCGGGGGGGCGGGTGGCTACACCTTC. Its protein product is CASSLAGGAGGYTF. Variable domain in full (rest from reference TRBV7-2 and TRBJ1-2): GAGVSQSPSNKVTEKGKDVELRCDPISGHTALYWYRQSLGQGLEFLIYFQGNSAPDKSGLPSDRFSAERTGGSVSTLTIQRTQQEDSAVYLCASSLAGGAGGYTFGSGTRLTVV.

J is TRBJ2-5 and V is TRBV6-5; TRBD2 is a possible D gene (6 bases). V was cut by 6 bases and J by 4 bases, with 12 bases left in between. Germline CDR1 and CDR2: MNHEY and SVGAGI. The CDR3 extends over 13 amino acids. The CDR3 region is CASSTGGRETQYF. The CDR3 DNA follows: TGTGCCAGCAGCACAGGAGGGCGAGAGACCCAGTACTTC.

The chain carries TRBV28 and TRBJ2-2; D is uncertain. CDR3 length: 17 residues. Trimming stripped 6 bases from V and 0 bases from J, with 17 bases between. CDR1 and CDR2 from the germline V gene are MDHEN and SYDVKM. CDR3 sequence: CASRGYYRETNTGELFF. CDR3 in DNA: TGTGCCAGCAGAGGATACTACCGAGAAACGAACACCGGGGAGCTGTTTTTT.

This clone was seen just once. The V and J genes are TRBV19 and TRBJ2-2, with 8 bases that match TRBD2. Germline lookup yields CDR1 LNHDA and CDR2 SQIVND (reference sequence). The CDR3 sequence is 16 residues long. V gave up 2 bases and J gave up 1 base; unmatched junction bases: 3. For the CDR3, the DNA is TGTGCCAGTAGTATAATCGGGAGGGGGAACACCGGGGAGCTGTTTTTT. Protein product: CASSIIGRGNTGELFF.

The V and J genes are TRBV6-1 and TRBJ1-2; possibly TRBD1 for D (6 bases). Trimming cost V 3 bases and J 2 bases, with 16 bases left between them. This CDR3 spans 16 amino acids. Germline V gives CDR1 MNHNS, CDR2 SASEGT. The DNA of the CDR3 is TGTGCCAGCAGTGACCGAACATTGGGACAAAACTATGGCTACACCTTC. Translated: CASSDRTLGQNYGYTF.

V and J are TRBV4-1 and TRBJ1-4; D ambiguous. The CDR3 sequence is 11 residues long. V was trimmed by 0 bases and J by 17 bases, leaving 10 bases between them. The germline V gene encodes CDR1 MGHRA and CDR2 YSYEKL. CDR3 DNA sequence: TGCGCCAGCAGCCAAGATGGCACTAGCTTTTTT. Protein: CASSQDGTSFF.

The genes are TRBV9 and TRBJ2-2, with TRBD2 matching over 7 bases. Germline trimming cut 6 bases from V and 7 bases from J; bases unmatched to any gene: 9. Germline V gene lookup returns CDR1 SGDLS and CDR2 YYNGEE. The CDR3 runs 14 residues. CDR3 loop: CASTPGEGFGELFF. For the CDR3, the DNA is TGTGCCAGCACCCCGGGGGAGGGTTTCGGGGAGCTGTTTTTT.

This chain connects TRBV4-1 to TRBJ1-2, with 7 nucleotides matching TRBD1. V trimming: 4 bases; J trimming: 7 bases; junction bases outside the gene matches: 12. The germline CDR1 and CDR2 sequences are MGHRA and YSYEKL. The CDR3 sequence is 15 residues long. In DNA, the CDR3 is TGCGCCAGCAGCCGCGGGGTCAGGGGGGAGCGTGGCTACACCTTC. Amino acid sequence: CASSRGVRGERGYTF.

The chain recombines TRBV5-4 with TRBJ2-1; 12 nucleotides align to TRBD2. Trimming took 3 bases from V and 5 from J; bases not matched to a gene: 6. The CDR3 sequence is 16 residues long. Germline V gene lookup returns CDR1 SGHNT and CDR2 YYREEE (reference sequence). The CDR3 sequence: CASSSLAGGGNNEQFF. DNA for the CDR3: TGTGCCAGCAGCTCACTAGCGGGAGGTGGCAACAATGAGCAGTTCTTC.

The V and J genes are TRBV7-8 and TRBJ2-3; possible D gene TRBD2, 6 bases. This CDR3 is 14 amino acids long. V lost 5 bases to trimming and J lost 6 bases, with 15 bases between them. CDR1 is SGHVS, CDR2 FQNEAQ, per germline. The DNA for the CDR3 is TGTGCCAGCAGCCCCGGGGACTGGCTGGATACGCAGTATTTT. It codes for CASSPGDWLDTQYF.

This clone was seen just once. The rearrangement links TRBV5-6 to TRBJ2-5; the match to TRBD1 covers 8 bases. With V trimmed by 4 bases and J by 4 bases, 3 bases remained unmatched. The germline V gene has CDR1 SGHDT and CDR2 YYEEEE. The CDR3 is made up of 13 amino acids. The CDR3 nucleotides read TGTGCCAGCAGCACGGGACAGGTAGAGACCCAGTACTTC. It codes for CASSTGQVETQYF.

The chain employs TRBV7-9 and TRBJ1-3, with 8 bases identical to TRBD1. CDR1 is SEHNR and CDR2 is FQNEAQ in the germline V gene (reference sequence). The V segment lost 5 bases and the J segment 4 bases; nucleotides outside the gene matches: 4. CDR3 length: 14 residues. The CDR3 bases are TGTGCCAGCAGCCTCCGGGACAGGGGAAACACCATATATTTT. Protein sequence: CASSLRDRGNTIYF. Looking up the rest from reference TRBV7-9 and TRBJ1-3 gives the full variable domain: DTGVSQNPRHKITKRGQNVTFRCDPISEHNRLYWYRQTLGQGPEFLTYFQNEAQLEKSRLLSDRFSAERPKGSFSTLEIQRTEQGDSAMYLCASSLRDRGNTIYFGEGSWLTVV.

In nucleotides, the CDR3 is TGTGCCAGCAGCTTAGAACCTAGCGGGGGCTACGAGCAGTACTTC. Its protein product is CASSLEPSGGYEQYF. V and J are TRBV7-6 and TRBJ2-7, with 10 positions matching TRBD2. V was clipped by 1 base and J by 3 bases; unmatched bases: 3. Germline V lookup: CDR1 SGHVS, CDR2 FNYEAQ. CDR3 size: 15 residues.

V and J are TRBV11-2 and TRBJ1-1; perhaps TRBD1 as D (6 bases). From germline, CDR1 is SGHAT and CDR2 FQNNGV. This CDR3 has 13 residues. Trimming removed 6 bases at V and 6 bases at J, with 14 bases between. This CDR3 reads CASRTWGGSEAFF. For the CDR3, the DNA is TGTGCCAGCAGAACGTGGGGGGGCTCTGAAGCTTTCTTT. Filled out from reference TRBV11-2 and TRBJ1-1, the complete variable domain reads EAGVAQSPRYKIIEKRQSVAFWCNPISGHATLYWYQQILGQGPKLLIQFQNNGVVDDSQLPKDRFSAERLKGVDSTLKIQPAKLEDSAVYLCASRTWGGSEAFFGQGTRLTVV.

This clone was observed a few times. This CDR3 is CSARQGETQYF. CDR3 nucleotide sequence: TGCAGTGCTAGACAGGGGGAGACCCAGTACTTC. The J gene is TRBJ2-5, the V gene TRBV20-1; possible D gene TRBD1, 6 bases. This CDR3 is 11 amino acids long. V dropped 2 bases and J dropped 5 bases, with 6 bases sitting between them. Germline V lookup: CDR1 DFQATT, CDR2 SNEGSKA (reference sequence).

The rearrangement joins TRBV11-2 to TRBJ2-3, with 8 positions matching TRBD1. Germline CDR1 reads SGHAT; CDR2 reads FQNNGV. The CDR3 spans 15 residues. J gave up 2 bases and V 4 bases, and 5 bases lay outside the gene matches. CDR3 in DNA: TGTGCCAGCAGCTCCCGGACAGGGCCCACAGATACGCAGTATTTT. Its protein product is CASSSRTGPTDTQYF.

This clone was seen a handful of times. For the CDR3, the DNA is TGTGCCAGTAGCCGAGAACGTAACAGGGGACTGGAGACCCAGTACTTC. Amino acid sequence: CASSRERNRGLETQYF. V gene TRBV19 combines with J gene TRBJ2-5, with a possible D match to TRBD1 (7 bases). The CDR3 has 16 residues. Trimming took 6 bases from V and 5 from J, leaving 22 bases between them. The germline V gene encodes CDR1 LNHDA and CDR2 SQIVND (reference sequence).

This chain uses TRBV5-1 with TRBJ1-3, with 10 bases matching TRBD1. The CDR3 is 16 residues long. Trimming took 0 bases from V and 5 from J; bases not matched to a gene: 5. Germline V CDR1 and CDR2: SGHRS, YFSETQ. DNA of the CDR3: TGCGCCAGCAGCTTGGGGACAGGGGGATTCAGAAACACCATATATTTT. Amino acids: CASSLGTGGFRNTIYF. Combining the CDR3 with reference TRBV5-1 and TRBJ1-3 gives the whole variable domain KAGVTQTPRYLIKTRGQQVTLSCSPISGHRSVSWYQQTPGQGLQFLFEYFSETQRNKGNFPGRFSGRQFSNSRSEMNVSTLELGDSALYLCASSLGTGGFRNTIYFGEGSWLTVV.

This sequence joins TRBV7-9 and TRBJ2-1; 7 positions agree with TRBD2. The junction had 7 bases not matched to a gene; V was cut back by 4 bases and J by 7 bases. The germline V gene has CDR1 SEHNR and CDR2 FQNEAQ (reference sequence). This CDR3 region has 14 residues. The CDR3 DNA is TGTGCCAGCAGCTCAAGGACTAGTCCAAATGAGCAGTTCTTC. This translates into CASSSRTSPNEQFF.

V usage is TRBV9 and J usage is TRBJ2-2; D is unresolved. Trimming pared 0 bases from V and 0 bases from J, leaving 9 bases between. Germline CDR1 is SGDLS and CDR2 is YYNGEE. This CDR3 is 16 amino acids long. In nucleotides, the CDR3 is TGTGCCAGCAGCGTAGACAGCTACGCGAACACCGGGGAGCTGTTTTTT. Its protein is CASSVDSYANTGELFF.